The present TCR beta chain was sequenced within a study of control samples from healthy donors and cancer patients. The V end lost 6 bases, the J end lost 7 bases, and 15 bases lay between the germline ends. Per the germline V gene, CDR1 is SGHAT and CDR2 is FQNNGV. The CDR3 spans 14 residues. Sequencing used immunoSEQ multiplex PCR; TCRdb keeps in-frame clones, though not all of them. The data contain about 140,000 clones, approximately 94% of them singletons. Sequencing was done on a sample of blood. The chain joins TRBV11-2 to TRBJ2-2; D may be TRBD1 (7 bases). The origin of this receptor is a man in his forties in good health. DNA of the CDR3: TGTGCCAGCAGATTCCCAGGGGGAGGCGGGGAGCTGTTTTTT. Amino acid sequence: CASRFPGGGGELFF.